What follows are 21 T cell receptor beta chains derived from one specimen sequenced in a study of Ad26.COV2.S vaccination and SARS-CoV-2 variants. Clones were sequenced by immunoSEQ multiplex PCR, and TCRdb holds only the in-frame ones, with some missing. The sample contains about 400,000 clones, about 80% of which appear only once. The treatment is: around 19 received Ad26.COV2.S at low or high dose, single or two shots; about 5 received placebo; per-sample allocation not given. Samples came from day 63 after the first vaccine or placebo injection. The specimen comprised peripheral blood, sampled in a trial of Ad26.COV2.S vaccine versus placebo. All receptors come from a person aged 18-60 years who received the Ad26.COV2.S COVID-19 vaccine or a placebo.

The chain links TRBV19 to TRBJ1-5, with a tentative D call TRBD1 (5 bases). V was trimmed by 3 bases and J by 5 bases, leaving 14 bases between them. CDR1 and CDR2 from the germline V gene are LNHDA and SQIVND (reference sequence). This CDR3 contains 15 residues. The CDR3 protein is CASSIVRDSYQPQHF. In DNA form, the CDR3 reads TGTGCCAGTAGTATTGTCAGAGACAGTTATCAGCCCCAGCATTTT. The complete variable domain, with remaining parts taken from reference TRBV19 and TRBJ1-5, reads DGGITQSPKYLFRKEGQNVTLSCEQNLNHDAMYWYRQDPGQGLRLIYYSQIVNDFQKGDIAEGYSVSREKKESFPLTVTSAQKNPTAFYLCASSIVRDSYQPQHFGDGTRLSIL.

This chain uses TRBV9 with TRBJ1-1; D unclear. This CDR3 contains 16 residues. Trimming pared 0 bases from V and 4 bases from J, leaving 16 bases between. CDR1 SGDLS and CDR2 YYNGEE come from the germline V gene. CDR3: CASSVAAINYGTEAFF. The DNA for the CDR3 is TGTGCCAGCAGCGTAGCGGCCATTAATTATGGCACTGAAGCTTTCTTT.

The J gene is TRBJ2-7, the V gene TRBV7-2, with 10 bases fitting TRBD2. V was pared by 1 base and J by 6 bases, with 12 bases of the junction left unmatched. This CDR3 spans 17 amino acids. CDR1 is SGHTA, CDR2 FQGNSA, per germline. CDR3 coding DNA: TGTGCCAGCAGCTTAGAGAAGCGGGGGGGCTACCGATTCGAGCAGTACTTC. It encodes CASSLEKRGGYRFEQYF.

The gene calls are TRBV15 and TRBJ1-4; 7 positions agree with TRBD1. The trim removed 0 bases at V and 7 bases at J, leaving 5 bases unmatched. The CDR3 totals 15 residues. The germline gives CDR1 LNHNV, CDR2 YYDKDF (reference sequence). The CDR3 sequence: CATSRDNRGGEKLFF. CDR3 DNA sequence: TGTGCCACCAGCAGAGATAACAGGGGTGGTGAAAAACTGTTTTTT.

The chain joins TRBV21-1 to TRBJ1-6. TRBV21-1 constitutes a pseudogene. The CDR3 sequence is 13 residues long. In nucleotides, the CDR3 is TGTGCCACCCCCCGGGAACTAAATTCACCCCTCCACTTT. It encodes CATPRELNSPLHF.

The genes are TRBV25-1 and TRBJ1-2; TRBD1 matches at 8 bases. Germline assignment: CDR1 MGHDK and CDR2 SYGVNS. V shed 2 bases and J 5 bases; nucleotides not matched to a gene: 7. This CDR3 comprises 15 residues. Here the CDR3 DNA reads TGTGCCAGCAGTGAAACCGGGACAGGACAATATGGCTACACCTTC. Translation: CASSETGTGQYGYTF.

The chain carries TRBV7-9 and TRBJ2-3; TRBD1 matches at 10 bases. The CDR3 loop spans 16 amino acids. J gave up 5 bases and V 5 bases, and 10 bases lay outside the gene matches. Germline values: CDR1 SEHNR, CDR2 FQNEAQ (reference sequence). CDR3 in amino acids: CASSPHDRGRGDTQYF. CDR3 DNA sequence: TGTGCCAGCAGCCCTCACGACAGGGGGCGGGGAGATACGCAGTATTTT.

This clone has a handful of counts. The chain recombines TRBV28 with TRBJ1-1, with D perhaps TRBD1 (5 bases). CDR1 and CDR2 from the germline V gene are MDHEN and SYDVKM. The CDR3 spans 12 residues. Trimming pared 8 bases from V and 5 bases from J, leaving 12 bases between. DNA of the CDR3: TGTGCCAGCGTCACAGGACGGACTGAAGCTTTCTTT. This gives the protein CASVTGRTEAFF. Combining the CDR3 with reference TRBV28 and TRBJ1-1 gives the whole variable domain DVKVTQSSRYLVKRTGEKVFLECVQDMDHENMFWYRQDPGLGLRLIYFSYDVKMKEKGDIPEGYSVSREKKERFSLILESASTNQTSMYLCASVTGRTEAFFGQGTRLTVV.

This CDR3 reads CSAGTQDTQYF. The CDR3 DNA sequence: TGCAGCGCCGGGACGCAGGATACGCAGTATTTT. The rearrangement links TRBV29-1 to TRBJ2-3; D is perhaps TRBD1 or TRBD2 (5 bases each). The ends were cut back, 7 bases at V and 6 bases at J, with 11 bases in the middle. The CDR3 is 11 residues long. Germline CDR1 SQVTM, CDR2 ANQGSEA.

This clone has just one count. This rearrangement joins TRBV24-1 to TRBJ2-3; the match to TRBD1 covers 8 bases. In germline, CDR1 is KGHDR, CDR2 SFDVKD. This CDR3 has 15 amino acids. After removal of 4 bases from V and 2 bases from J, the junction contained 4 bases not matched to a gene. The CDR3 nucleotides are TGTGCCACCAGTGACCCGGACAGGGACACAGATACGCAGTATTTT. Its translation is CATSDPDRDTDTQYF.

CDR3 bases: TGTGCCAGCAGCCCCCACGGTAGGGTCTTAGGGGATACGCAGTATTTT. Protein product: CASSPHGRVLGDTQYF. The chain employs TRBV7-2 and TRBJ2-3; D is uncertain. This CDR3 has 16 amino acids. V lost 5 bases, J lost 6 bases, and 21 bases lay in between. Germline assignment: CDR1 SGHTA and CDR2 FQGNSA.

V usage is TRBV27 and J usage is TRBJ2-2, with a tentative D call TRBD1 (6 bases). Germline V CDR1 and CDR2: MNHEY, SMNVEV (reference sequence). The CDR3 contains 13 residues. The V and J ends lost 5 bases and 7 bases respectively, with 11 bases between them. The CDR3 loop is CASSVQGSGELFF. DNA for the CDR3: TGTGCCAGCAGTGTACAGGGCAGCGGGGAGCTGTTTTTT.

This chain links TRBV20-1 with TRBJ2-7; 9 bases agree with TRBD2. CDR1 DFQATT and CDR2 SNEGSKA come from the germline V gene (reference sequence). V lost 3 bases and J lost 3; bases outside the gene matches: 3. This CDR3 comprises 13 residues. CDR3 coding DNA: TGCAGTGCTAGTAAGCGGGAGGTCTACGAGCAGTACTTC. It specifies CSASKREVYEQYF.

The chain couples TRBV9 to TRBJ2-6; TRBD1 might be the D (6 bases). From germline, CDR1 is SGDLS and CDR2 YYNGEE. Trimming cost V 0 bases and J 1 base, with 11 bases left between them. The CDR3 has 17 amino acids. The CDR3 nucleotides read TGTGCCAGCAGCGTAGTGGACAGACGGTCTGGGGCCAACGTCCTGACTTTC. Its translation: CASSVVDRRSGANVLTF.

The CDR3 DNA is TGTGCCAGCAGCCAAGATCGGACTACCGGGGAGCTGTTTTTT. Translating it yields CASSQDRTTGELFF. This sequence joins TRBV3-1 (or the pseudogene TRBV3-2) and TRBJ2-2; D perhaps matches TRBD2 (5 bases). Trimming pared 0 bases from V and 5 bases from J, leaving 7 bases between. The germline CDR1 and CDR2 sequences are LGHDT and YNNKEL (reference sequence). There are 14 residues in the CDR3.

The gene calls are TRBV7-2 and TRBJ2-5, with D perhaps matching TRBD1 or TRBD2 (5 bases each). This CDR3 comprises 16 residues. CDR1 is SGHTA and CDR2 is FQGNSA in the germline V gene. V dropped 4 bases and J dropped 1 base, with 16 bases sitting between them. CDR3: CASSSSWAGTQETQYF. CDR3 sequence (DNA): TGTGCCAGCAGCTCCTCCTGGGCAGGGACCCAAGAGACCCAGTACTTC.

The genes are TRBV24-1 and TRBJ2-1; TRBD2 agrees at 8 bases. This CDR3 comprises 15 residues. J lost 5 bases, V lost 7 bases, and 9 bases had no gene match. Germline V gene lookup returns CDR1 KGHDR and CDR2 SFDVKD. The DNA for the CDR3 is TGTGCCACCAGCCAAGCGGGAGTGGGGGACAATGAGCAGTTCTTC. This encodes CATSQAGVGDNEQFF.

Turning to this clone: The same CDR3 arises from other DNA sequences in this sample as well. The J gene is TRBJ1-1, the V gene TRBV11-2; D gene uncertain. Trimming removed 5 bases at V and 5 bases at J, with 12 bases between. The CDR3 has 13 amino acids. The V gene's germline CDR1 is SGHAT and CDR2 FQNNGV. The CDR3 DNA reads as TGTGCCAGCAGCCTCACGGGAGGGACTGAAGCTTTCTTT. The encoded protein is CASSLTGGTEAFF.

The chain links TRBV6-5 to TRBJ2-5; 9 bases are shared with TRBD2. Per the germline V gene, CDR1 is MNHEY and CDR2 is SVGAGI. The V gene end was trimmed by 2 bases and the J gene end by 5 bases; junction bases not matched to a gene: 3. The CDR3 runs to 14 residues. CDR3 residues: CASSYTLAGETQYF. The CDR3 DNA sequence: TGTGCCAGCAGTTACACCCTAGCGGGGGAGACCCAGTACTTC.

In this sample, this clone turned up a few times. The chain joins TRBV19 to TRBJ2-4; D is unresolved. The CDR3 has 13 amino acids. Trimming took off 5 bases at V and 6 bases at J, with 11 bases between the two ends. The germline CDR1 and CDR2 sequences are LNHDA and SQIVND (reference sequence). CDR3 coding DNA: TGTGCCAGTAGTGGTACGGCCCCAAACATTCAGTACTTC. It is translated as CASSGTAPNIQYF.

In this sample, this clone is medium-sized (0.01 to 0.1%). The chain joins TRBV2 to TRBJ2-7; TRBD2 aligns across 7 bases. J lost 0 bases, V lost 2 bases, and 1 base had no gene match. This CDR3 spans 14 amino acids. The germline V gene encodes CDR1 SNHLY and CDR2 FYNNEI. CDR3 loop: CASSEQRDSYEQYF. CDR3 sequence (DNA): TGTGCCAGCAGTGAACAGCGGGACTCCTACGAGCAGTACTTC.